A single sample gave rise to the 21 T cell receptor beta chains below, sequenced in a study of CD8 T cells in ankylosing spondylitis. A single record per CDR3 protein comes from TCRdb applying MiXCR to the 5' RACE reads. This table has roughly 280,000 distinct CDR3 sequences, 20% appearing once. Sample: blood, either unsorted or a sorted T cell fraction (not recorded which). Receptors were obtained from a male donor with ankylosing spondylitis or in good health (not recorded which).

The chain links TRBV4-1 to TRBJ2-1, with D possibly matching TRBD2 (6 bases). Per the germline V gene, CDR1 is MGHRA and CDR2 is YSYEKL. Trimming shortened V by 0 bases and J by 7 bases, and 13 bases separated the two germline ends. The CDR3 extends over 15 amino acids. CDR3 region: CASSQDAGQTNEQFF. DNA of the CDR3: TGCGCCAGCAGCCAAGATGCGGGGCAGACGAATGAGCAGTTCTTC.

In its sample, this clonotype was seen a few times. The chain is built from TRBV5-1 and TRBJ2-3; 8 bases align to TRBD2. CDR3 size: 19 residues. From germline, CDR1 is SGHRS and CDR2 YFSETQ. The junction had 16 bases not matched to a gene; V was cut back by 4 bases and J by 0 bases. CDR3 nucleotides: TGCGCCAGCAGCCGGGGGGGTCTCAGAGGCCTTACTAGCACAGATACGCAGTATTTT. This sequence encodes CASSRGGLRGLTSTDTQYF.

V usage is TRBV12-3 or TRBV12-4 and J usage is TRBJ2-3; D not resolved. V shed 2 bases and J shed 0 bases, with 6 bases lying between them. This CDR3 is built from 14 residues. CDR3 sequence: CASSLPTSTDTQYF. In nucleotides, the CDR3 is TGTGCCAGCAGTTTACCGACTAGCACAGATACGCAGTATTTT.

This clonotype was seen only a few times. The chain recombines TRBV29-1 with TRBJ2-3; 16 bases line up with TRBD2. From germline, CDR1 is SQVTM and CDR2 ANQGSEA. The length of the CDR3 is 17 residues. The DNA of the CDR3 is TGCAGTTCAGTCCCGGGACTAGCGGGGGGGCCAACAGATACGCAGTATTTT. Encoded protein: CSSVPGLAGGPTDTQYF.

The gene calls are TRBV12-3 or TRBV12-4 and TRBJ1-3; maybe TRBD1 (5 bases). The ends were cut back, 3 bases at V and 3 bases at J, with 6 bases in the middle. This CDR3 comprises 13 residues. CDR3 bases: TGTGCCAGCAGTTTGCAGGGTGGAAACACCATATATTTT. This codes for CASSLQGGNTIYF.

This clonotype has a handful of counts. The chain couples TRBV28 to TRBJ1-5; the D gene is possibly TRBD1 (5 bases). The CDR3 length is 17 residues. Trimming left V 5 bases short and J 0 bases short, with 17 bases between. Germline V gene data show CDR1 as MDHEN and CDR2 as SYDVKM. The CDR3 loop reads CASSPPPGAHSNQPQHF. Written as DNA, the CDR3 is TGTGCCAGCAGTCCGCCCCCCGGGGCCCATAGCAATCAGCCCCAGCATTTT.

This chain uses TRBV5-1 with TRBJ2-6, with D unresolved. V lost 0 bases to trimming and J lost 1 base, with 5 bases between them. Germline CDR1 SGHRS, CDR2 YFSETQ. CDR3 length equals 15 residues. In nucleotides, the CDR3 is TGCGCCAGCAGCTTGGCCGTGTCTGGGGCCAACGTCCTGACTTTC. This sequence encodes CASSLAVSGANVLTF.

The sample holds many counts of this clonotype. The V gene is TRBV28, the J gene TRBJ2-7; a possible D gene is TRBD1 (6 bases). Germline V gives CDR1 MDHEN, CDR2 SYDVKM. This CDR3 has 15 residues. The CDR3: CASSLFPTGSSEQYV. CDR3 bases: TGTGCCAGCAGTTTGTTCCCCACAGGGTCCTCCGAGCAGTACGTC.

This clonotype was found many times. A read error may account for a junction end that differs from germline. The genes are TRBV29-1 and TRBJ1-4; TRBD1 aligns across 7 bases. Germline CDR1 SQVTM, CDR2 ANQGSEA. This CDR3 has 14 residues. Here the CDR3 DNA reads TGCAGCGCTGAAGATGGAGGGGGCAATGAAAAACTGTTTTTT. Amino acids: CSAEDGGGNEKLFF. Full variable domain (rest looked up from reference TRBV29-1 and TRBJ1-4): SAVISQKPSRDICQRGTSLTIQCQVDSQVTMMFWYRQQPGQSLTLIATANQGSEATYESGFVIDKFPISRPNLTFSTLTVSNMSPEDSSIYLCSAEDGGGNEKLFFGSGTQLSVL.

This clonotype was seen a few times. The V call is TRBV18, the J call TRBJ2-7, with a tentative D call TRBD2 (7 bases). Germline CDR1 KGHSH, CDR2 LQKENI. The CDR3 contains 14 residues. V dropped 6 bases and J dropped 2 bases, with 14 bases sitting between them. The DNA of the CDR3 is TGTGCCAGCTCGCGAGAGGGGGGGCCCTACGAGCAGTACGTC. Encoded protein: CASSREGGPYEQYV.

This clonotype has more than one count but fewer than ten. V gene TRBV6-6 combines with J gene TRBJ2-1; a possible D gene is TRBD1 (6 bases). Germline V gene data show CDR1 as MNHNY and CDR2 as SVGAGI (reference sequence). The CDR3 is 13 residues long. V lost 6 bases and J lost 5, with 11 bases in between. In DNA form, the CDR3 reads TGTGCCAGCAGCAGGACAGCAAACAATGAGCAGTTCTTC. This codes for CASSRTANNEQFF.

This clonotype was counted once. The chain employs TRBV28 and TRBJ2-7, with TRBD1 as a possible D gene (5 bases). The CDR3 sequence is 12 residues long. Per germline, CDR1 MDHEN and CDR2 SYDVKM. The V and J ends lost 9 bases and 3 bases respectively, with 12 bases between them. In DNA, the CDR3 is TGTGCCAGGACTGTCAGGGTCTACGAGCAGTACGTC. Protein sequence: CARTVRVYEQYV.

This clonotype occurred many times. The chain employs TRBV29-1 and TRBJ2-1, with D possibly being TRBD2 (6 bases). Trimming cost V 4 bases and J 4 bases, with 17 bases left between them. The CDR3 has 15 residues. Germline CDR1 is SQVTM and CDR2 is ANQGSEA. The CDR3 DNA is TGCAGCGTTGCTGTTAAGGCAGGGAGGTACAATGAGCAGTTCTTC. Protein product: CSVAVKAGRYNEQFF.

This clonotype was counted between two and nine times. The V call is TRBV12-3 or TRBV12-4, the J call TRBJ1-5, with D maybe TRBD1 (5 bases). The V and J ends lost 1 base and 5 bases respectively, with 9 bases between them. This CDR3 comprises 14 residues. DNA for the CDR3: TGTGCCAGCAGTTTAGGGGACGGAGATCAGCCCCAGCATTTT. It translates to CASSLGDGDQPQHF.

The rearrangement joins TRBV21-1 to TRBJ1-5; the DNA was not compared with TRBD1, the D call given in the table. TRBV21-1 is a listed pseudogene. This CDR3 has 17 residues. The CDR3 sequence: CASSKLGRTRSNQPQHF. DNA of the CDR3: TGTGCCAGCAGCAAATTGGGGCGGACAAGGAGCAATCAGCCCCAGCATTTT.

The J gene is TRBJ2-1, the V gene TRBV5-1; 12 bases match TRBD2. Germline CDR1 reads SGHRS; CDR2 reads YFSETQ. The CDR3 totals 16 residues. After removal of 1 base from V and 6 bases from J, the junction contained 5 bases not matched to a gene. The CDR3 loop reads CASSLPLAGGVNEQFF. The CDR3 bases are TGCGCCAGCAGCTTGCCACTAGCGGGAGGAGTCAATGAGCAGTTCTTC.

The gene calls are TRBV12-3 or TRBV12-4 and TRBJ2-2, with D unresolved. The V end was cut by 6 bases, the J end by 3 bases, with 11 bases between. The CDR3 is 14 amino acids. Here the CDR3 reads CASRVGPYTGELFF. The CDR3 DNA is TGTGCCAGCAGAGTAGGGCCTTACACCGGGGAGCTGTTTTTT.

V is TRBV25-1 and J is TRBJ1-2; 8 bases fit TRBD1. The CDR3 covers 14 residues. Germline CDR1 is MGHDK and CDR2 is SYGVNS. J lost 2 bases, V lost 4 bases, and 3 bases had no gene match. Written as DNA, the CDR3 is TGTGCCAGCAGTGTGACAGGGGCGAACTATGGCTACACCTTC. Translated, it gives CASSVTGANYGYTF.

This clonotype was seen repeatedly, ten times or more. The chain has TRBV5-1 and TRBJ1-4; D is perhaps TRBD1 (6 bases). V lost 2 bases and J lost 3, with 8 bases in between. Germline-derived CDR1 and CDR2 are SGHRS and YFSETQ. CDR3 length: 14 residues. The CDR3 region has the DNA TGCGCCAGCAGCTTCACAGGGTCTAATGAAAAACTGTTTTTT. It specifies CASSFTGSNEKLFF.

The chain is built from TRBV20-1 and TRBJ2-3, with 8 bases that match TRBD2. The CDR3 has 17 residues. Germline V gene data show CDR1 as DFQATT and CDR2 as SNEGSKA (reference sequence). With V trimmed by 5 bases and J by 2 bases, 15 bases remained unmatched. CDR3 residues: CSAFPRGGGIHTDTQYF. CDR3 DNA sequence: TGCAGTGCTTTCCCCCGGGGGGGCGGGATCCACACAGATACGCAGTATTTT.

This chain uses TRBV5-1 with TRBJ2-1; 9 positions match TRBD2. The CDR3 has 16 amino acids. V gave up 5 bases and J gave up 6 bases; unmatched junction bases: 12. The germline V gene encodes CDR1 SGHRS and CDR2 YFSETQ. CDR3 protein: CASSPGGLALGNEQFF. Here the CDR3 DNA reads TGCGCCAGCAGTCCTGGGGGACTAGCATTGGGCAATGAGCAGTTCTTC.